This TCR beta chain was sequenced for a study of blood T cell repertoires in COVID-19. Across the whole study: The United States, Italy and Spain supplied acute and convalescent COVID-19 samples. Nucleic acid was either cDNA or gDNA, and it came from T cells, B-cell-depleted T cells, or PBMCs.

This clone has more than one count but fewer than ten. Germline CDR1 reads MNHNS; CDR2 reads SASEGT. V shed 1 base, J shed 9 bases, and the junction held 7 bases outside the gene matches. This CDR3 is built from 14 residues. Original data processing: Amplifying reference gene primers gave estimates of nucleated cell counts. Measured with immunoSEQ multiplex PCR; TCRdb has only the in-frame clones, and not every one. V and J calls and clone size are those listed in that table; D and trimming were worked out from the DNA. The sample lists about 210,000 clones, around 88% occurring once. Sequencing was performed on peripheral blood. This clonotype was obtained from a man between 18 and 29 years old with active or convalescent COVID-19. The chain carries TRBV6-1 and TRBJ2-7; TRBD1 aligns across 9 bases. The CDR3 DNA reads TGTGCCAGCAGTGAAGGAACAGGGGGCAGTTGGCAGTACTTC. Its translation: CASSEGTGGSWQYF.